The text below deals with one T cell receptor beta chain. In the original workflow: Reference gene primer amplification in the assay estimated nucleated cell counts. Libraries were prepared by immunoSEQ multiplex PCR; TCRdb keeps only in-frame clonotypes and omits some of them. V, J and clone size derive from that table, while D and trimming were established from the DNA sequence. This sample has approximately 280,000 clones, with roughly 89% found just once. Trimming took 3 bases from V and 0 from J, leaving 10 bases between them. Germline V gene lookup returns CDR1 SGDLS and CDR2 YYNGEE. CDR3 length equals 15 residues. Cohort placement rested on clinical history that participants reported themselves. The data were obtained in a study of blood T cell repertoires in COVID-19. Study-wide background: The study drew acute and convalescent COVID-19 samples from the United States, Italy and Spain.

The sequenced material came from PBMCs or T cells enriched from blood (not recorded which). This sequence was found in a woman aged 18 to 35 with acute COVID-19. The chain has TRBV9 and TRBJ1-3; D remains unclear. This chain's CDR3 is CASSADYPSGNTIYF. The CDR3, as DNA: TGTGCCAGCAGCGCGGACTACCCCTCTGGAAACACCATATATTTT.